The 13 T cell receptor beta chains below were found in one sample sequenced in a study of neurological immune-mediated disorders. The time point was: longitudinal time-point 1 (baseline). MiXCR, applied by TCRdb to the 5' RACE reads, yields one record per CDR3 protein. The sample includes approximately 70,000 distinct CDR3 sequences, 10% seen only once; the top ten take approximately 10%. Sequencing was performed on PBMCs. The source of these receptors is a man aged 25 to 40 in good health.

This clonotype was seen at least ten times. This chain links TRBV20-1 with TRBJ1-6; D remains unclear. The length of the CDR3 is 17 residues. With 0 bases removed from V and 5 bases from J, the gap between germline ends came to 17 bases. The germline V gene encodes CDR1 DFQATT and CDR2 SNEGSKA (reference sequence). DNA for the CDR3: TGCAGTGCTAGAGAAGAACGGACGGGATTGGATAATTCACCCCTCCACTTT. Its translation is CSAREERTGLDNSPLHF.

This clonotype was counted many times. V is TRBV5-8 and J is TRBJ2-3; tentatively, D is TRBD1 (5 bases). Germline V gene sequence: CDR1 SGHTS, CDR2 YDEGEE. The V gene lost 4 bases and the J gene lost 12 bases, with 18 bases spanning the gap. The length of the CDR3 is 13 residues. The DNA of the CDR3 is TGTGCCAGCAGCGCCCACATACAGGAATCCCAGTATTTT. Its translation is CASSAHIQESQYF.

This clonotype was recorded at least ten times. The chain is built from TRBV27 and TRBJ2-1; D uncertain. The CDR3 has 13 amino acids. Trimming removed 7 bases at V and 2 bases at J, with 9 bases between. From germline, CDR1 is MNHEY and CDR2 SMNVEV (reference sequence). The CDR3 sequence is CASTRGAYNEQFF. The CDR3 region has the DNA TGTGCCAGCACGCGTGGGGCCTACAATGAGCAGTTCTTC.

This clonotype was seen at least ten times. The CDR3 sequence: CASSAPGRRVNTEAFF. Here the CDR3 DNA reads TGTGCCAGCAGTGCTCCTGGTAGGAGAGTGAACACTGAAGCTTTCTTT. J is TRBJ1-1 and V is TRBV27, with D uncertain. The CDR3 is 16 amino acids. The germline V gene has CDR1 MNHEY and CDR2 SMNVEV (reference sequence). Trimming stripped 5 bases from V and 0 bases from J, with 16 bases between.

The chain couples TRBV5-1 to TRBJ2-7; a possible D gene is TRBD2 (6 bases). The length of the CDR3 is 16 residues. CDR1 SGHRS and CDR2 YFSETQ come from the germline V gene. The V end lost 2 bases, the J end lost 0 bases, and 15 bases lay between the germline ends. In DNA form, the CDR3 reads TGCGCCAGCAGCTTTGACGCGGGACTGGCCTCCTACGAGCAGTACTTC. It yields the protein CASSFDAGLASYEQYF.

This clonotype ranks as medium-sized (0.01 to 0.1%). This chain joins TRBV29-1 and TRBJ2-7, with 9 positions matching TRBD1. CDR3 length: 14 amino acids. CDR1 SQVTM and CDR2 ANQGSEA come from the germline V gene. V was clipped by 5 bases and J by 3 bases; unmatched bases: 8. The CDR3 DNA is TGCAGCGTTCCCGGGACAGGGACCAGCTACGAGCAGTACTTC. Amino acids: CSVPGTGTSYEQYF.

This clonotype was seen a few times. The J gene is TRBJ2-3, the V gene TRBV4-2; D is possibly TRBD1 (6 bases). Trimming removed 2 bases at V and 6 bases at J, with 15 bases between. The CDR3 has 15 amino acids. Germline V lookup: CDR1 LGHNA, CDR2 YNFKEQ. CDR3 amino acids: CASSQNRGSPDTQYF. As DNA, the CDR3 is TGTGCCAGCAGCCAAAATAGGGGGTCTCCTGATACGCAGTATTTT.

The sample holds many counts of this clonotype. The CDR3 nucleotides are TGCGCCAGCAGCTTGGCCCGGGCGGCTAGCACAGATACGCAGTATTTT. It translates to CASSLARAASTDTQYF. The chain couples TRBV5-1 to TRBJ2-3, with D hard to call. This CDR3 contains 16 residues. With 0 bases removed from V and 0 bases from J, the gap between germline ends came to 11 bases. Germline V CDR1 and CDR2: SGHRS, YFSETQ.

This clonotype came up many times. V is TRBV7-9 and J is TRBJ2-1; 8 bases agree with TRBD2. Germline V gene lookup returns CDR1 SEHNR and CDR2 FQNEAQ (reference sequence). Trimming cost V 1 base and J 6 bases; bases outside gene matches: 2. This CDR3 region has 14 residues. CDR3 sequence reads: CASSLGTSTNEQFF. The CDR3 DNA follows: TGTGCCAGCAGCTTAGGGACTAGCACCAATGAGCAGTTCTTC. The full variable domain, its missing parts supplied by reference TRBV7-9 and TRBJ2-1, is DTGVSQNPRHKITKRGQNVTFRCDPISEHNRLYWYRQTLGQGPEFLTYFQNEAQLEKSRLLSDRFSAERPKGSFSTLEIQRTEQGDSAMYLCASSLGTSTNEQFFGPGTRLTVL.

In this sample, this clonotype turned up many times. The chain is built from TRBV20-1 and TRBJ2-1; no reliable D call. In germline, CDR1 is DFQATT, CDR2 SNEGSKA (reference sequence). Trimming left V 6 bases short and J 5 bases short, with 14 bases between. The CDR3 extends over 13 amino acids. The CDR3 sequence is CSAPNAFDNEQFF. The CDR3 bases are TGCAGTGCCCCTAATGCGTTTGACAATGAGCAGTTCTTC.

This clonotype was counted at least ten times. V usage is TRBV11-2 and J usage is TRBJ2-5; D is perhaps TRBD1 or TRBD2 (6 bases each). Looked up from germline, CDR1 is SGHAT and CDR2 is FQNNGV. The CDR3 spans 16 residues. V lost 5 bases and J 2 bases, leaving 18 bases between the germline ends. Written as DNA, the CDR3 is TGTGCCAGCAGCCCGCAGCTAGGGGGGTGGCAAGAGACCCAGTACTTC. Protein product: CASSPQLGGWQETQYF.

There are many counts of this clonotype. The genes are TRBV7-2 and TRBJ2-7; TRBD2 agrees at 12 bases. Germline CDR1 is SGHTA and CDR2 is FQGNSA. After removal of 5 bases from V and 3 bases from J, the junction contained 5 bases not matched to a gene. The CDR3 is made up of 15 amino acids. The CDR3 region is CASSETSGRGYEQYF. The CDR3 region has the DNA TGTGCCAGCAGCGAGACTAGCGGGAGAGGCTACGAGCAGTACTTC.

This clonotype was counted many times. V and J are TRBV20-1 and TRBJ1-6; the D gene is possibly TRBD1 (5 bases). This CDR3 has 14 residues. Germline V gene sequence: CDR1 DFQATT, CDR2 SNEGSKA (reference sequence). The CDR3 loop is CRASTGAGNSPLHF. The CDR3 nucleotides read TGCAGGGCCTCCACTGGGGCCGGGAATTCACCCCTCCACTTT.